Here is one T cell receptor beta chain with its context. Its specificity is not known. With a much larger clone just one base away, this may be a read error. Amplified TCR beta CDR3 regions derived from RNA transcripts. First-round RT-PCR of the TCR CDR3 relied on the HTBI primer set. TCRdb recomputed calls from the multiplex PCR reads with MiXCR, one row per CDR3 protein. The sample lists hundreds of thousands of distinct CDR3 sequences, just under 45% occurring once. This entry comes from a study of T cells in Graves' hyperthyroidism and ophthalmopathy. Study-wide points: A model built on 13 V-J features separated ophthalmopathy from stable hyperthyroidism.

The CDR3 spans 13 residues. The V call is TRBV12-3 or TRBV12-4, the J call TRBJ2-7, with D possibly being TRBD2 (5 bases). The TCR originated in an adult man with Graves' disease, either hyperthyroidism or ophthalmopathy (not recorded which). Sequencing was carried out using peripheral blood or thyroid tissue (not recorded which). In DNA, the CDR3 is TGTGCCAGCAGCAAAGCGGCGACCTACGGGCAGTACTTC. Protein sequence: CASSKAATYGQYF.